These 8 T cell receptor beta chains share one sample of origin, sequenced in a study of shared clonotypes between healthy human individuals. Profiled with immunoSEQ multiplex PCR; TCRdb holds only in-frame clones, not every one. The sample holds around 1.6 million clones; 95% to 99% are singletons and the top ten take about 0.4%. The specimen was naive CD4+ T cells sorted from blood. Subset described: CD45RA+ positively selected. The receptors originated from a man aged 25 to 45 in good health.

Comments on this clone: This sample includes further DNA sequences coding for the same CDR3. V gene TRBV6-5 combines with J gene TRBJ1-1; D is unclear. Germline lookup yields CDR1 MNHEY and CDR2 SVGAGI. V lost 6 bases to trimming and J lost 1 base, with 9 bases between them. There are 13 residues in the CDR3. The CDR3 bases are TGTGCCAGCAGATCGACTGGGAACACTGAAGCTTTCTTT. Protein: CASRSTGNTEAFF.

The chain uses TRBV28 and TRBJ2-1; maybe TRBD1 (5 bases). The CDR3 consists of 13 residues. V lost 7 bases, J lost 4 bases, and 11 bases lay in between. Germline V gene lookup returns CDR1 MDHEN and CDR2 SYDVKM. The CDR3: CASTVGQYNEQFF. CDR3 in DNA: TGTGCCAGCACCGTGGGGCAATACAATGAGCAGTTCTTC.

The genes are TRBV9 and TRBJ2-5, with D unclear. With 3 bases removed from V and 4 bases from J, the gap between germline ends came to 13 bases. The CDR3 is 14 residues long. Germline CDR1 SGDLS, CDR2 YYNGEE. The CDR3 DNA follows: TGTGCCAGCAGCGGTATTTCGGCGTCAGAGACCCAGTACTTC. Translation gives CASSGISASETQYF.

Points on this clone: The same CDR3 arises from other DNA sequences in this sample as well. The gene calls are TRBV5-4 and TRBJ2-5; D remains ambiguous. The V end was cut by 0 bases, the J end by 4 bases, with 4 bases between. CDR1 and CDR2 (germline): SGHNT, YYREEE (reference sequence). This CDR3 comprises 12 residues. Here the CDR3 DNA reads TGTGCCAGCAGCTTGGTATCAGAGACCCAGTACTTC. This encodes CASSLVSETQYF.

The chain links TRBV9 to TRBJ1-3; no clear D. This CDR3 is 17 amino acids long. CDR1 and CDR2 from the germline V gene are SGDLS and YYNGEE. Trimming pared 2 bases from V and 4 bases from J, leaving 19 bases between. The CDR3 reads CASSVTHGPAPGNTIYF. Here the CDR3 DNA reads TGTGCCAGCAGCGTTACCCATGGCCCAGCGCCGGGAAACACCATATATTTT.

This chain's CDR3 is CASSDVLVDRGYQETQYF. The DNA of the CDR3 is TGTGCCAGCAGTGATGTTCTCGTTGACAGGGGCTATCAAGAGACCCAGTACTTC. This chain connects TRBV6-1 to TRBJ2-5, with 8 nucleotides matching TRBD1. This CDR3 is built from 18 residues. The germline V gene has CDR1 MNHNS and CDR2 SASEGT. Trimming removed 3 bases from V and 2 bases from J; junction bases left unmatched: 14.

The genes are TRBV7-6 and TRBJ2-1, with 10 bases aligning to TRBD2. The CDR3 covers 15 residues. CDR1 and CDR2 from the germline V gene are SGHVS and FNYEAQ. V dropped 2 bases and J dropped 4; count of bases not matched to a gene: 2. The CDR3 loop is CASSLNSGGYNEQFF. The DNA of the CDR3 is TGTGCCAGCAGCTTAAATAGCGGGGGGTACAATGAGCAGTTCTTC.

This clone has just one count. This chain joins TRBV9 and TRBJ2-3; the match to TRBD1 covers 8 bases. V shed 4 bases and J 0 bases; nucleotides not matched to a gene: 4. This CDR3 is built from 15 residues. Germline lookup yields CDR1 SGDLS and CDR2 YYNGEE. The CDR3 reads CASSKRTGSTDTQYF. In DNA form, the CDR3 reads TGTGCCAGCAGCAAACGGACAGGGAGCACAGATACGCAGTATTTT.